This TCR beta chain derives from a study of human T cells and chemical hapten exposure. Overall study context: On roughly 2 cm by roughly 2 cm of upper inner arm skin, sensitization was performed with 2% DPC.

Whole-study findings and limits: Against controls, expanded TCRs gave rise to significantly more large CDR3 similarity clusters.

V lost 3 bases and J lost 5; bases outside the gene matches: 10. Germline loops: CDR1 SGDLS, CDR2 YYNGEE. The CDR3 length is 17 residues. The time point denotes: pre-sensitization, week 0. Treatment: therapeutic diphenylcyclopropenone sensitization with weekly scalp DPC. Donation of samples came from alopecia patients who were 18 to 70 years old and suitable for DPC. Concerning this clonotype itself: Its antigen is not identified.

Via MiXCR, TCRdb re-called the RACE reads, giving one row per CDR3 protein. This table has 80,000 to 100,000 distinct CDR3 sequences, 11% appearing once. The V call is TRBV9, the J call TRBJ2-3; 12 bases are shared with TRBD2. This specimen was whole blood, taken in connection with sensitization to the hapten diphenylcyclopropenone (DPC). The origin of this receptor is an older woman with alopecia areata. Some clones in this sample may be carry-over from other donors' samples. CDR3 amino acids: CASSASLLAGGQDTQYF. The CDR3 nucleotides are TGTGCCAGCAGCGCCTCCCTCCTAGCGGGGGGGCAAGATACGCAGTATTTT.